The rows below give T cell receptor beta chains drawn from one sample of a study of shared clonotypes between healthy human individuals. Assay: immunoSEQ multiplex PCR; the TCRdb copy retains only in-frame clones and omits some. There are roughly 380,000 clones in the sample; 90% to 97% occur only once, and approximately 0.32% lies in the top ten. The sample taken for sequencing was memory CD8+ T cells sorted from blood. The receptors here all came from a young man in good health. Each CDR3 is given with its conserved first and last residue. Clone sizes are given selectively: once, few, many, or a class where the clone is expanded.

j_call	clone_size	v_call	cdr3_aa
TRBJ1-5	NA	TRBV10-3	CAISEGSQPQHF
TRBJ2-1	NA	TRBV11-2	CASSLMRAGGFDEQFF
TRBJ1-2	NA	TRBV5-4	CASSLVPGMGGYTF
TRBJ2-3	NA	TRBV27	CASSFVGGTDTQYF
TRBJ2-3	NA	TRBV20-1	CSASRADTQYF
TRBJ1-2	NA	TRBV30	CAWSVRTGSGYGYTF
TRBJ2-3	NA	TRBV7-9	CASSLARGIPPDTQYF
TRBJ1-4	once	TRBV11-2	CASSLGDRAPTNEKLFF
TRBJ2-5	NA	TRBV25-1	CASSESRETQYF
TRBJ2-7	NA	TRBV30	CAWGPGQLFYEQYF
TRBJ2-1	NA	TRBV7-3	CASSLGPGDEQFF
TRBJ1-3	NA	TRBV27	CASSSTAYSGNTIYF
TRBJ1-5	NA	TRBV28	CASSSIRLQGADYQPQHF
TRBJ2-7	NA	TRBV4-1	CASSQVKAGLAGPYEQYF
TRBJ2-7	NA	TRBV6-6	CASSYALAGGPEQYF
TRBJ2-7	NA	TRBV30	CAWSAQGYEQYF
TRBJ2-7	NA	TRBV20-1	CSGTGTYEQYF
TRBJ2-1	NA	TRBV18	CASSPGLAGDEQFF
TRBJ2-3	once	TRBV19	CASSPRGRWATDTQYF
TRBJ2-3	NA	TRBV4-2	CASSQGRGGTDTQYF
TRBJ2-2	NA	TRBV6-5	CASSIGGGNTGELFF